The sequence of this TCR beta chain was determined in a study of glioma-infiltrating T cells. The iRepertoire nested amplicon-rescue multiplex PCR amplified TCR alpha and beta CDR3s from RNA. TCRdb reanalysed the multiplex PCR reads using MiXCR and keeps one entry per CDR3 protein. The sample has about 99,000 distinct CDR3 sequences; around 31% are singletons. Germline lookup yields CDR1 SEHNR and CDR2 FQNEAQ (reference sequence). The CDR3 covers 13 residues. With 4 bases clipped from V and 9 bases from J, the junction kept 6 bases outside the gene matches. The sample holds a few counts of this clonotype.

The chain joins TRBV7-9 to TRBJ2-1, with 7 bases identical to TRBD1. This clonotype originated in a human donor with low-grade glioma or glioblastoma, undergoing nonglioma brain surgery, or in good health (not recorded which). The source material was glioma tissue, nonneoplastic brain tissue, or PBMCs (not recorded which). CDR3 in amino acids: CASSSRQGGEQFF. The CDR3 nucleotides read TGTGCCAGCAGCTCTAGACAGGGTGGTGAGCAGTTCTTC.